Shown below are 23 T cell receptor beta chains from a single sample sequenced in a study of identifying expanded T cells in peripheral blood. Only in-frame clones appear in the TCRdb table, and some are missing; sequencing was by immunoSEQ multiplex PCR. The sample lists roughly 90,000 clones, more than 75% occurring once. The sample consisted of blood. The receptors were sampled from a person aged 18 to 75 in good health.

Here the CDR3 DNA reads TGTGCCAGCAGCTTGATGGGACAGGGGCGGCAGCCCCAGCATTTT. Amino acids: CASSLMGQGRQPQHF. This rearrangement joins TRBV7-8 to TRBJ1-5; 10 positions match TRBD1. Germline assignment: CDR1 SGHVS and CDR2 FQNEAQ. This CDR3 spans 15 amino acids. The trim removed 3 bases at V and 7 bases at J, leaving 6 bases unmatched. The complete variable domain, with remaining parts taken from reference TRBV7-8 and TRBJ1-5, reads GAGVSQSPRYKVAKRGQDVALRCDPISGHVSLFWYQQALGQGPEFLTYFQNEAQLDKSGLPSDRFFAERPEGSVSTLKIQRTQQEDSAVYLCASSLMGQGRQPQHFGDGTRLSIL.

This clone is a singleton in its sample. The V call is TRBV6-6, the J call TRBJ2-3; 10 bases agree with TRBD1. This CDR3 spans 15 amino acids. The junction had 11 bases not matched to a gene; V was cut back by 5 bases and J by 9 bases. Germline V gene lookup returns CDR1 MNHNY and CDR2 SVGAGI (reference sequence). DNA of the CDR3: TGTGCCAGCAGTCAGGAGACAGGGGGCCTGCGGACGCAGTATTTT. It translates to CASSQETGGLRTQYF.

This clone came up a few times. The chain joins TRBV11-2 to TRBJ1-1; no definite D call. The CDR3 length is 13 residues. Germline-derived CDR1 and CDR2 are SGHAT and FQNNGV. V shed 5 bases and J shed 8 bases, with 15 bases lying between them. The CDR3 nucleotides are TGTGCCAGCAGCAACAGAACCAGGAACGAAGCTTTCTTT. Amino acid sequence: CASSNRTRNEAFF.

The V and J genes are TRBV5-5 and TRBJ1-6; no definite D call. The germline CDR1 and CDR2 sequences are SGHKS and YYEKEE (reference sequence). V was shortened by 4 bases and J by 14 bases, with 16 bases between the two germline ends. The CDR3 runs to 13 residues. The CDR3 nucleotides read TGTGCCAGCAGCGCCCTACTCATGGCAACCCTCCACTTT. Translating gives CASSALLMATLHF.

This chain connects TRBV15 to TRBJ2-3; TRBD2 aligns across 8 bases. The CDR3 consists of 14 residues. J was trimmed by 7 bases and V by 5 bases; bases with no gene match: 8. Germline loops: CDR1 LNHNV, CDR2 YYDKDF (reference sequence). The CDR3 here is CATSGRGGRNTQYF. CDR3 DNA sequence: TGTGCCACCAGCGGACGGGGGGGCCGGAATACGCAGTATTTT.

The chain carries TRBV5-6 and TRBJ1-1; D ambiguous. The CDR3 loop spans 14 amino acids. In germline, CDR1 is SGHDT, CDR2 YYEEEE. Trimming took 1 base from V and 4 from J, leaving 11 bases between them. The DNA for the CDR3 is TGTGCCAGCAGCTTGCAAGGGATGAGCACTGAAGCTTTCTTT. This sequence encodes CASSLQGMSTEAFF. The full variable domain, its missing parts supplied by reference TRBV5-6 and TRBJ1-1, is DAGVTQSPTHLIKTRGQQVTLRCSPKSGHDTVSWYQQALGQGPQFIFQYYEEEERQRGNFPDRFSGHQFPNYSSELNVNALLLGDSALYLCASSLQGMSTEAFFGQGTRLTVV.

This rearrangement joins TRBV4-3 to TRBJ1-1; TRBD1 agrees at 8 bases. The CDR3 length is 14 residues. Germline CDR1 LGHNA, CDR2 YSLEER. Losses at the gene ends were 1 base for V and 5 bases for J; bases not matched to a gene: 3. CDR3 in DNA: TGCGCCAGCAGCCAAGTTTACAGGGGGACTGAAGCTTTCTTT. Translating gives CASSQVYRGTEAFF.

The chain uses TRBV28 and TRBJ1-4; D might be TRBD1 (6 bases). The CDR3 contains 13 residues. Trimming took 7 bases from V and 10 from J, leaving 16 bases between them. Per germline, CDR1 MDHEN and CDR2 SYDVKM. The CDR3 bases are TGTGCCAGCAAGTACCCTGGGGGCGCAAAACTGTTTTTT. It encodes CASKYPGGAKLFF.

V usage is TRBV6-1 and J usage is TRBJ1-1; D not resolved. Trimming took 1 base from V and 0 from J, leaving 9 bases between them. The germline V gene encodes CDR1 MNHNS and CDR2 SASEGT. The CDR3 runs to 15 residues. The CDR3 protein is CASSEVSNMNTEAFF. CDR3 bases: TGTGCCAGCAGTGAAGTCAGTAACATGAACACTGAAGCTTTCTTT.

V is TRBV7-9 and J is TRBJ1-1; D gene uncertain. This CDR3 has 15 residues. CDR1 and CDR2 from the germline V gene are SEHNR and FQNEAQ (reference sequence). Trimming stripped 5 bases from V and 0 bases from J, with 13 bases between. The CDR3, as DNA: TGTGCCAGCAGCCGCCAGGCGGTCTTGAACACTGAAGCTTTCTTT. Encoded protein: CASSRQAVLNTEAFF.

This chain joins TRBV20-1 and TRBJ1-4, with 7 bases aligning to TRBD1. CDR3 size: 11 residues. Germline V gene data show CDR1 as DFQATT and CDR2 as SNEGSKA (reference sequence). The CDR3 protein is CSDDRVEKLFF. CDR3 nucleotides: TGCAGCGACGACAGGGTGGAAAAACTGTTTTTT.

The rearrangement uses TRBV7-2 and TRBJ1-1; no definite D call. The CDR3 has 12 residues. Germline V gives CDR1 SGHTA, CDR2 FQGNSA. V lost 1 base to trimming and J lost 9 bases, with 9 bases between them. The CDR3 is CASSLGELKAFF. DNA for the CDR3: TGTGCCAGCAGCTTAGGGGAGCTGAAAGCTTTCTTT.

The V and J genes are TRBV11-2 and TRBJ2-5; D is ambiguous. V was pared by 1 base and J by 5 bases, with 20 bases between. The CDR3 totals 17 residues. Looked up from germline, CDR1 is SGHAT and CDR2 is FQNNGV. CDR3 bases: TGTGCCAGCAGCTTAGTTCTCCAGAGACCGTCTATGGAGACCCAGTACTTC. This translates into CASSLVLQRPSMETQYF.

The chain joins TRBV6-6 to TRBJ1-1, with 7 bases aligning to TRBD1. Germline V gene data show CDR1 as MNHNY and CDR2 as SVGAGI (reference sequence). The junction had 8 bases not matched to a gene; V was cut back by 6 bases and J by 4 bases. The CDR3 covers 14 residues. The CDR3 sequence: CASRVQGGRTEAFF. CDR3 coding DNA: TGTGCCAGCAGGGTTCAGGGGGGTCGCACTGAAGCTTTCTTT.

The V call is TRBV29-1, the J call TRBJ2-5; 7 positions agree with TRBD2. The germline V gene encodes CDR1 SQVTM and CDR2 ANQGSEA. V lost 3 bases and J lost 4; bases outside the gene matches: 8. This CDR3 is built from 14 residues. As DNA, the CDR3 is TGCAGCGTTGAGCCAGGGTCGGGGGGAGAGACCCAGTACTTC. This translates into CSVEPGSGGETQYF.

The chain links TRBV30 to TRBJ2-1; 8 nucleotides agree with TRBD2. Per germline, CDR1 GTSNPN and CDR2 SVGIG (reference sequence). Trimming at V came to 5 bases and at J to 4 bases, leaving 7 bases not matched to a gene. The CDR3 consists of 14 residues. In DNA form, the CDR3 reads TGTGCCTGGCAACCGGGAGGGCCGTACAATGAGCAGTTCTTC. Its protein product is CAWQPGGPYNEQFF.

The chain is built from TRBV20-1 and TRBJ2-1, with D uncertain. Germline values: CDR1 DFQATT, CDR2 SNEGSKA (reference sequence). The germline V and J ends were trimmed by 3 bases and 10 bases, with 10 bases remaining between them. This CDR3 has 11 amino acids. CDR3 protein: CSASLSREQFF. The CDR3 bases are TGCAGTGCTAGTCTCTCGAGGGAGCAGTTCTTC.

The chain joins TRBV10-2 to TRBJ2-2; 8 bases map to TRBD1. The trim removed 8 bases at V and 5 bases at J, leaving 7 bases unmatched. The germline V gene has CDR1 WSHSY and CDR2 SAAADI. The CDR3 runs to 14 residues. The DNA for the CDR3 is TGCGCCAGCCAACAGGGGGTTTATACCGGGGAGCTGTTTTTT. It specifies CASQQGVYTGELFF.

CDR3 nucleotides: TGTGCCAGCTCACCACCAGGTCCGGGAAACACCATATATTTT. As protein: CASSPPGPGNTIYF. The chain employs TRBV18 and TRBJ1-3; D call uncertain. V was cut by 0 bases and J by 4 bases, with 7 bases left in between. CDR1 is KGHSH, CDR2 LQKENI, per germline. The length of the CDR3 is 14 residues.

V gene TRBV18 combines with J gene TRBJ2-4, with D tentatively TRBD2 (5 bases). Trimming pared 3 bases from V and 0 bases from J, leaving 27 bases between. The CDR3 contains 21 residues. Germline CDR1 reads KGHSH; CDR2 reads LQKENI. The DNA of the CDR3 is TGTGCCAGCTCACCCCCATCGATCGGACGGGTTAGCGAACTAGCCAAAAACATTCAGTACTTC. Residues: CASSPPSIGRVSELAKNIQYF.

Here the CDR3 reads CSVGGGYGTEAFF. CDR3 nucleotides: TGCAGCGTTGGAGGGGGTTATGGTACTGAAGCTTTCTTT. The chain employs TRBV29-1 and TRBJ1-1; tentatively, D is TRBD1 (6 bases). Trimming removed 4 bases at V and 5 bases at J, with 14 bases between. Looked up from germline, CDR1 is SQVTM and CDR2 is ANQGSEA. The CDR3 runs to 13 residues. Based on the CDR3 plus reference TRBV29-1 and TRBJ1-1, the full variable domain is SAVISQKPSRDICQRGTSLTIQCQVDSQVTMMFWYRQQPGQSLTLIATANQGSEATYESGFVIDKFPISRPNLTFSTLTVSNMSPEDSSIYLCSVGGGYGTEAFFGQGTRLTVV.

The chain joins TRBV4-3 to TRBJ1-1; the D is unclear. The V gene's germline CDR1 is LGHNA and CDR2 YSLEER. This CDR3 has 15 amino acids. V was trimmed by 0 bases and J by 0 bases, leaving 8 bases between them. The CDR3 here is CASSQESAVNTEAFF. The CDR3, as DNA: TGCGCCAGCAGCCAAGAATCGGCGGTGAACACTGAAGCTTTCTTT.

CDR3 amino acids: CASSQDKAGGYTF. For the CDR3, the DNA is TGCGCCAGCAGCCAAGACAAAGCAGGGGGCTACACCTTC. J is TRBJ1-2 and V is TRBV4-3, with D possibly being TRBD1 (5 bases). This CDR3 is 13 amino acids long. Germline V gene lookup returns CDR1 LGHNA and CDR2 YSLEER. V lost 0 bases to trimming and J lost 8 bases, with 10 bases between them.